Sequencing of this TCR beta chain was carried out in a study of blood T cell repertoires in COVID-19. Per the authors' pipeline: How many nucleated cells were present was estimated from reference gene primer amplification. The method was immunoSEQ multiplex PCR; TCRdb's version includes in-frame clones alone and lacks a portion of them. V, J and clone size reflect that table, while D and trimming were determined from the DNA. The sample gives about 200,000 clones, about 85% of which show up once; around 6% is in the top ten. V was shortened by 7 bases and J by 5 bases, with 17 bases between the two germline ends. CDR1 and CDR2 from the germline V gene are SNHLY and FYNNEI. The CDR3 contains 15 residues.

This rearrangement joins TRBV2 to TRBJ1-4, with D perhaps TRBD1 (6 bases). Source material: peripheral blood. The receptor's source is a woman aged 40 to 50 with COVID-19, enrolled during active disease. CDR3: CASTTQRTVNEKLFF. CDR3 DNA: TGTGCCAGCACGACACAGAGGACAGTCAATGAAAAACTGTTTTTT.